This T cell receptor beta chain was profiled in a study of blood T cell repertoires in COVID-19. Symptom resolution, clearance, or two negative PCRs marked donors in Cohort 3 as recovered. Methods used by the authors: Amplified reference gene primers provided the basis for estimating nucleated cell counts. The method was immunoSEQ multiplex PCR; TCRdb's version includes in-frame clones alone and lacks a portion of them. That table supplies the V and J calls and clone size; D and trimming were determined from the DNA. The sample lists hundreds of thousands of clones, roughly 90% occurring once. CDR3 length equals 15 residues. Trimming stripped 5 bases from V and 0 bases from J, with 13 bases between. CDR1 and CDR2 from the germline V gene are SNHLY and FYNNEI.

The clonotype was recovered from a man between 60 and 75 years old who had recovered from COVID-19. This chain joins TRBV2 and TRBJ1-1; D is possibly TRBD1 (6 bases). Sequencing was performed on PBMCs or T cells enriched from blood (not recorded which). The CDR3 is CASSLDSHMNTEAFF. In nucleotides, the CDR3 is TGTGCCAGCAGTTTGGACAGCCACATGAACACTGAAGCTTTCTTT.